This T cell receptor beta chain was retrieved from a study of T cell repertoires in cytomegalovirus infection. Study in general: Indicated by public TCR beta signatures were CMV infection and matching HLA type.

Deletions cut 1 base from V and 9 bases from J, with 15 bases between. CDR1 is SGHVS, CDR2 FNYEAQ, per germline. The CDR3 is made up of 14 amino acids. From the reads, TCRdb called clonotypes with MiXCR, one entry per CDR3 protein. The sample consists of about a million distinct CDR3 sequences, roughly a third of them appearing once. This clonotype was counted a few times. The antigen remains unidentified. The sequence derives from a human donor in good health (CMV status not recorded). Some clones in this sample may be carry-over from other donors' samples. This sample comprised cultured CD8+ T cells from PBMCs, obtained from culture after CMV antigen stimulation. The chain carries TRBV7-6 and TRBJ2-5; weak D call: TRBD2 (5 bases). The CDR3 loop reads CASSLEADQEAQYF. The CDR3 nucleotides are TGTGCCAGCAGCTTAGAGGCCGACCAGGAGGCCCAGTACTTC.